The 8 T cell receptor beta chains below were found in one sample sequenced in a study of CD8+CD57+ T cells in acquired aplastic anemia. Both TCR beta VDJ combination and CDR3 sequence profiling were carried out. Genomic DNA was the template for this profiling. One entry per CDR3 protein, called by TCRdb with MiXCR from the reads. Here the sample spans over 150,000 distinct CDR3 sequences, 60% to 80% being singletons. Sequenced patients had shown CD8+CD57+ cell expansion by flow cytometry. Sequencing was performed on sorted CD4+, CD8+, or CD8+CD57+ T cells (not recorded which) from PBMCs. These receptors were taken from a human donor with aplastic anemia.

The chain joins TRBV14 to TRBJ1-6, with D perhaps TRBD1 (6 bases). Trimming pared 4 bases from V and 7 bases from J, leaving 14 bases between. Germline V lookup: CDR1 SGHDN, CDR2 FVKESK. The CDR3 consists of 15 residues. DNA for the CDR3: TGTGCCAGCAGCCCGACGGGCGGGACAAATTCACCCCTCCACTTT. The encoded protein is CASSPTGGTNSPLHF.

Only one count was recorded for this clonotype. This chain links TRBV19 with TRBJ2-5, with 8 bases aligning to TRBD1. V trimming: 5 bases; J trimming: 2 bases; junction bases outside the gene matches: 4. CDR3 size: 14 residues. Germline CDR1 reads LNHDA; CDR2 reads SQIVND (reference sequence). CDR3 residues: CASSRRQGQETQYF. CDR3 DNA: TGTGCCAGTAGTCGTCGACAGGGGCAAGAGACCCAGTACTTC.

This sequence joins TRBV7-2 and TRBJ2-5; 7 bases align to TRBD2. CDR3 length: 13 residues. J lost 5 bases, V lost 7 bases, and 7 bases had no gene match. The germline V gene has CDR1 SGHTA and CDR2 FQGNSA. CDR3 bases: TGTGCCAGCAAGCGCGGGAGCTTGGAGACCCAGTACTTC. This sequence encodes CASKRGSLETQYF.

The chain's CDR3 is CASSLVGLAGDNEQFF. The DNA for the CDR3 is TGTGCCAGCAGTTTAGTTGGACTAGCGGGGGACAATGAGCAGTTCTTC. This sequence joins TRBV12-3 or TRBV12-4 and TRBJ2-1; the match to TRBD2 covers 13 bases. The V segment lost 1 base and the J segment 5 bases; nucleotides outside the gene matches: 2. The CDR3 consists of 16 residues.

The CDR3 DNA reads as TGTGCCAGCAGTGAGGGACAGAGTAGCACAGATACGCAGTATTTT. It yields the protein CASSEGQSSTDTQYF. This chain links TRBV2 with TRBJ2-3, with TRBD1 matching 7 bases. The CDR3 totals 15 residues. Germline values: CDR1 SNHLY, CDR2 FYNNEI. Losses at the gene ends were 3 bases for V and 0 bases for J; bases not matched to a gene: 3.

This clonotype was seen only once. The chain links TRBV20-1 to TRBJ2-5; weak D call: TRBD2 (5 bases). CDR3 length: 16 residues. The germline gives CDR1 DFQATT, CDR2 SNEGSKA (reference sequence). Trimming cost V 6 bases and J 7 bases, with 27 bases left between them. CDR3 in amino acids: CSAPSSPDSRGWTQYF. CDR3 coding DNA: TGCAGTGCCCCATCTTCCCCGGACTCCCGAGGGTGGACCCAGTACTTC.

V usage is TRBV7-3 and J usage is TRBJ1-2; no firm D call. Trimming stripped 2 bases from V and 6 bases from J, with 10 bases between. Germline V gene data show CDR1 as SGHTA and CDR2 as FQGTGA. The length of the CDR3 is 13 residues. Here the CDR3 DNA reads TGTGCCAGCAGCTTAGGCAGGCGGGATGGCTACACCTTC. Protein product: CASSLGRRDGYTF.

The chain couples TRBV29-1 to TRBJ1-3; D might be TRBD1 (5 bases). The CDR3 runs 12 residues. V lost 8 bases and J lost 2, with 10 bases in between. The germline V gene encodes CDR1 SQVTM and CDR2 ANQGSEA. The CDR3: CSRRGAGNTIYF. CDR3 DNA: TGCAGCAGAAGGGGTGCTGGAAACACCATATATTTT.